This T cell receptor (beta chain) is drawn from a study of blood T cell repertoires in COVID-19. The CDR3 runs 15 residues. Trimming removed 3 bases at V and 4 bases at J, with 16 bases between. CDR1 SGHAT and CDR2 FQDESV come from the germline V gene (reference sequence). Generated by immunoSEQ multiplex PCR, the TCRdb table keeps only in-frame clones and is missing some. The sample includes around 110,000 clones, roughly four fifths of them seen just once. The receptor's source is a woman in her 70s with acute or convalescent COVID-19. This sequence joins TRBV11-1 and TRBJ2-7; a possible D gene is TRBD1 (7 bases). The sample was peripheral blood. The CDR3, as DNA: TGTGCCAGCAGCTTCGGTCACCAGGGGGGTTACGAGCAGTACTTC. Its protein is CASSFGHQGGYEQYF.